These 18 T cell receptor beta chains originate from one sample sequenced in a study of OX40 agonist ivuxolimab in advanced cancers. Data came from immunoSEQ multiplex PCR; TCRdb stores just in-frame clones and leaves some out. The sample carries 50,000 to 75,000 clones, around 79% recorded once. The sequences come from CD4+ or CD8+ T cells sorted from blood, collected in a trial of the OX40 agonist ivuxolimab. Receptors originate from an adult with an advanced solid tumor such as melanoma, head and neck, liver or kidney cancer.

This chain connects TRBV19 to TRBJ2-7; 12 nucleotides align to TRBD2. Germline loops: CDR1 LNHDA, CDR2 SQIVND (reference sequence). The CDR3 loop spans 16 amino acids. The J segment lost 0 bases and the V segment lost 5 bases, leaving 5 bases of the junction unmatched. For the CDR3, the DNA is TGTGCCAGTAGTCGCCTAGCGGGAGGGAGCTCCTACGAGCAGTACTTC. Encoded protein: CASSRLAGGSSYEQYF.

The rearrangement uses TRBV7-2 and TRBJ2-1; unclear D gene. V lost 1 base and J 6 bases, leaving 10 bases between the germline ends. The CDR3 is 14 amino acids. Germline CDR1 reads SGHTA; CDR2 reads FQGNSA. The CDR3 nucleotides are TGTGCCAGCAGCTTAGGTCGAAAGGTCAATGAGCAGTTCTTC. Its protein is CASSLGRKVNEQFF.

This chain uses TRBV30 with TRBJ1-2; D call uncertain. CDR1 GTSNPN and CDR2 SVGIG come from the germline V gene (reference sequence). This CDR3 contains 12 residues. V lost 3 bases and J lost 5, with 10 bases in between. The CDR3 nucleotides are TGTGCCTGGAGGTCGCCTGTTTATGGCTACACCTTC. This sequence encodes CAWRSPVYGYTF.

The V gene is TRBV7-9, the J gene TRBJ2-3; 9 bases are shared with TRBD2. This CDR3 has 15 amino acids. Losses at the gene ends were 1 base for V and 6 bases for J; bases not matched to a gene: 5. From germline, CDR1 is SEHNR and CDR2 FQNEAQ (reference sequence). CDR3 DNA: TGTGCCAGCAGCTTAGTCTTAGCGGGGGCGGATACGCAGTATTTT. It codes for CASSLVLAGADTQYF.

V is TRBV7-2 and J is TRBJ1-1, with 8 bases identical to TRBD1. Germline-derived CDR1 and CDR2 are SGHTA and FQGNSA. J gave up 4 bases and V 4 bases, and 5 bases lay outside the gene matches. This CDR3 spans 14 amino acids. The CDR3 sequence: CASSSTGGATEAFF. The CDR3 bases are TGTGCCAGCAGCTCAACAGGGGGGGCCACTGAAGCTTTCTTT.

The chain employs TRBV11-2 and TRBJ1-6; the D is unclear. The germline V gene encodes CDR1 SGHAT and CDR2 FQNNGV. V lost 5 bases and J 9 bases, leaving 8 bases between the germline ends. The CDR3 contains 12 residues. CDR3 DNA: TGTGCCAGCAGCCTACCACCTTCACCCCTCCACTTT. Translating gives CASSLPPSPLHF.

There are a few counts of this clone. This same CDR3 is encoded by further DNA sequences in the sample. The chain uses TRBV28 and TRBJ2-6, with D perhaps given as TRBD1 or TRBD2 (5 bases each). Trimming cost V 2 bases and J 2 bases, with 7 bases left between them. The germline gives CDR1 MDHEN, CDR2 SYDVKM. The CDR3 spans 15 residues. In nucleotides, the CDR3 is TGTGCCAGCAGTTTAGGGGGAGCTGGGGCCAACGTCCTGACTTTC. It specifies CASSLGGAGANVLTF.

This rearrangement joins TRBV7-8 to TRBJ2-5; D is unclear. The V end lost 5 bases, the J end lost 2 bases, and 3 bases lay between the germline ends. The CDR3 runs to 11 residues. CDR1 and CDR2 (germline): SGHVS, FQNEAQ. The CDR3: CASSLQETQYF. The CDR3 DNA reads TGTGCCAGCAGCCTTCAAGAGACCCAGTACTTC.

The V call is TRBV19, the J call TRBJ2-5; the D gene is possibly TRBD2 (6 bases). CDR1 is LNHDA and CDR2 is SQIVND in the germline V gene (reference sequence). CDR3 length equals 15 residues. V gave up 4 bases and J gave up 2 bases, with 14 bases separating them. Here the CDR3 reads CASSSLADQQETQYF. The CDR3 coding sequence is TGTGCCAGTAGTAGTTTAGCGGACCAACAAGAGACCCAGTACTTC.

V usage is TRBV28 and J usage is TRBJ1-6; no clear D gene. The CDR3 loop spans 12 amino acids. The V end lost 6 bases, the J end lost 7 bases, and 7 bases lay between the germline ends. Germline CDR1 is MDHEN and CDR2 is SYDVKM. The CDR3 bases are TGTGCCAGCAGAAAAAACAATTCACCCCTCCACTTT. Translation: CASRKNNSPLHF.

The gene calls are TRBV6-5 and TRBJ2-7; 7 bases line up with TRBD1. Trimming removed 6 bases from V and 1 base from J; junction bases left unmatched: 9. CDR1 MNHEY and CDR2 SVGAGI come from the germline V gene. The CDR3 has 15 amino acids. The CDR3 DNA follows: TGTGCCAGCAGGGGTGAGGGGGCCGGGTCCTACGAGCAGTACTTC. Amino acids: CASRGEGAGSYEQYF.

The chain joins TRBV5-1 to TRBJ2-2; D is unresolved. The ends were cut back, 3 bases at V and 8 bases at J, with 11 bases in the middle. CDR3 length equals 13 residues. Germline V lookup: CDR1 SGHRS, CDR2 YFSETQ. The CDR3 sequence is CASSSVGLGELFF. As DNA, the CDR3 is TGCGCCAGCAGCTCGGTCGGTCTGGGGGAGCTGTTTTTT.

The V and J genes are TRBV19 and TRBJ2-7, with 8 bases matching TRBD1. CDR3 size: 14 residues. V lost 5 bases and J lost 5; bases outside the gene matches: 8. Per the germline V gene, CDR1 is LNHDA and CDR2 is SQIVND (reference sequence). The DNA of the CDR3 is TGTGCCAGTAGTGCTAGACAGGGGATCCACGAGCAGTACTTC. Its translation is CASSARQGIHEQYF. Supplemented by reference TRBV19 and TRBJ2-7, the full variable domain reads DGGITQSPKYLFRKEGQNVTLSCEQNLNHDAMYWYRQDPGQGLRLIYYSQIVNDFQKGDIAEGYSVSREKKESFPLTVTSAQKNPTAFYLCASSARQGIHEQYFGPGTRLTVT.

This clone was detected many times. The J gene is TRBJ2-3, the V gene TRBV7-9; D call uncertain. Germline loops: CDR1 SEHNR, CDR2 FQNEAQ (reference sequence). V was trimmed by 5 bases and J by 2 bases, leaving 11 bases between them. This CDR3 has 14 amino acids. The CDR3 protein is CASSPRVNTDTQYF. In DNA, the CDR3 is TGTGCCAGCAGCCCTCGGGTGAACACAGATACGCAGTATTTT.

CDR3 sequence reads: CASSRGLAGGNTGELFF. The DNA for the CDR3 is TGTGCCAGCAGCCGCGGACTAGCGGGGGGGAACACCGGGGAGCTGTTTTTT. The rearrangement uses TRBV7-3 and TRBJ2-2; TRBD2 aligns across 14 bases. V trimming: 5 bases; J trimming: 1 base; junction bases outside the gene matches: 3. CDR1 and CDR2 from the germline V gene are SGHTA and FQGTGA. This CDR3 region has 17 residues.

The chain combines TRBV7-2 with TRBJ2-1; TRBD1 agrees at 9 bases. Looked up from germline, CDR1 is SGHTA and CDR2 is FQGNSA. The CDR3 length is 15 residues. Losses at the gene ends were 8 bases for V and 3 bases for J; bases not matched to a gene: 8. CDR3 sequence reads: CASRQGTGNYNEQFF. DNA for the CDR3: TGTGCCAGCCGGCAGGGGACAGGGAACTACAATGAGCAGTTCTTC.

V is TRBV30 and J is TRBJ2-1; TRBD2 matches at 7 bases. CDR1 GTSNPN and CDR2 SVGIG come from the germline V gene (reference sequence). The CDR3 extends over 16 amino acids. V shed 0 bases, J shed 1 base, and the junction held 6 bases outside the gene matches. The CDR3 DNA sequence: TGTGCCTGGAGTGTACTCAGTAGCGGGTCCTACAATGAGCAGTTCTTC. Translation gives CAWSVLSSGSYNEQFF. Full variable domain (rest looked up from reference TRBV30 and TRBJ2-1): SQTIHQWPATLVQPVGSPLSLECTVEGTSNPNLYWYRQAAGRGLQLLFYSVGIGQISSEVPQNLSASRPQDRQFILSSKKLLLSDSGFYLCAWSVLSSGSYNEQFFGPGTRLTVL.

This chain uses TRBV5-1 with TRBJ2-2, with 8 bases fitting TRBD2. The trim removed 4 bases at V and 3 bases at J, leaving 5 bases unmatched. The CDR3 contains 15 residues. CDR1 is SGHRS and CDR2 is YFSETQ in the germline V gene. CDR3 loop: CASSRAGVDTGELFF. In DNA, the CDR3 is TGCGCCAGCAGCCGAGCGGGAGTCGACACCGGGGAGCTGTTTTTT. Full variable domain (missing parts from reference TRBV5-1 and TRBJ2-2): KAGVTQTPRYLIKTRGQQVTLSCSPISGHRSVSWYQQTPGQGLQFLFEYFSETQRNKGNFPGRFSGRQFSNSRSEMNVSTLELGDSALYLCASSRAGVDTGELFFGEGSRLTVL.